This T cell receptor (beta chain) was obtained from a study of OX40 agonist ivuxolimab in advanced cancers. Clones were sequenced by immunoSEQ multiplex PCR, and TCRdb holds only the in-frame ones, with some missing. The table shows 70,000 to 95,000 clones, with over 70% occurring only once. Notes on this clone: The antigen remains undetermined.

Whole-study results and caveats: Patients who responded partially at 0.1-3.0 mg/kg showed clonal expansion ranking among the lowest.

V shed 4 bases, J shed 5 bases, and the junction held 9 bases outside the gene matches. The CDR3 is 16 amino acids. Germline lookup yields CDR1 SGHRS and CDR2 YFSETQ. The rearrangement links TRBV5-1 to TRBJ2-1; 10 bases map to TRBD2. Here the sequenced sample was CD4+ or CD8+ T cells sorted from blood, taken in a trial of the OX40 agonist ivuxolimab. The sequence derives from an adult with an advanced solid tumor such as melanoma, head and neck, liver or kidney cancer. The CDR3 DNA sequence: TGCGCCAGCAGCCGCTTAGCGGGGGGACGAAACAATGAGCAGTTCTTC. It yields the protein CASSRLAGGRNNEQFF.